The T cell receptor (beta chain) described here comes from a study of blood T cell repertoires in COVID-19. From germline, CDR1 is MNHEY and CDR2 SMNVEV (reference sequence). The CDR3 has 18 amino acids. Unmatched junction bases numbered 10, after V lost 5 bases and J lost 7 bases. Profiled with immunoSEQ multiplex PCR; TCRdb holds only in-frame clones, not every one. This sample carries 100,000 to 130,000 clones, 85% to 95% of them seen once, and the ten largest clones take over 1%. This TCR derives from a woman aged 30 to 39 with acute or convalescent COVID-19. The rearrangement links TRBV27 to TRBJ2-2, with 16 bases fitting TRBD2. The sample taken for sequencing was peripheral blood. CDR3 coding DNA: TGTGCCAGCAGTGGGACTAGCGGGAGGGCCGGCGGAGGCGGGGAGCTGTTTTTT. This translates into CASSGTSGRAGGGGELFF.